This paragraph reports one T cell receptor beta chain. V was cut by 5 bases and J by 5 bases, with 13 bases left in between. This CDR3 spans 13 amino acids. Germline CDR1 GTSNPN, CDR2 SVGIG (reference sequence). This sample is drawn from a study of technical replicates of blood from a handful of donors. Sequenced by immunoSEQ multiplex PCR; TCRdb stores in-frame clones only, minus some. Among 55,000 to 75,000 clones listed, roughly 90% were seen once. The rearrangement uses TRBV30 and TRBJ1-5; D perhaps matches TRBD1 (6 bases). Sequencing input: T cells isolated from PBMCs. This sequence originates from a human donor in good health. For the CDR3, the DNA is TGTGCCTGGTCTCCGGGGGGCCATCAGCCCCAGCATTTT. Amino acid sequence: CAWSPGGHQPQHF.